This T cell receptor (beta chain) was profiled in a study of blood T cell repertoires in COVID-19. As for the study in general: T cells, B-cell-depleted T cells, or PBMCs provided the cDNA or gDNA that served as material.

Original handling: Reference gene primer amplification gave estimated nucleated cell counts. Sequencing used immunoSEQ multiplex PCR; TCRdb keeps in-frame clones, though not all of them. D and trimming were read from the DNA, whereas the V and J calls and clone size are those reported in that table. The table shows about 210,000 clones, with roughly 87% occurring only once. This clone was seen once. CDR3 size: 14 residues. V was trimmed by 4 bases and J by 11 bases, leaving 17 bases between them. Germline assignment: CDR1 KGHDR and CDR2 SFDVKD. Participants were aged about 18 to 95 years, lived in under 25 US areas, and enrolled virtually. Allocation to cohorts depended on clinical history reported by the participants.

Sequences were obtained from PBMCs or T cells enriched from blood (not recorded which). The TCR originated in a man aged 18 to 30 with acute COVID-19. The chain has TRBV24-1 and TRBJ1-5; possible D gene TRBD1, 6 bases. The CDR3 loop reads CATSDFLQGRAQHF. DNA of the CDR3: TGTGCCACCAGTGACTTCCTCCAGGGGCGGGCCCAGCATTTT.